This entry lists 21 T cell receptor beta chains sequenced from one sample in a study of neurological immune-mediated disorders. Each CDR3 protein gets one entry after TCRdb re-called the 5' RACE reads with MiXCR. The table lists roughly 75,000 distinct CDR3 sequences, approximately 2.8% of them singletons. The sample taken for sequencing was PBMCs. Receptor source: a woman aged 25 to 39 with multiple sclerosis.

The rearrangement uses TRBV5-1 and TRBJ2-5, with 7 positions matching TRBD2. Germline CDR1 is SGHRS and CDR2 is YFSETQ. After removal of 4 bases from V and 3 bases from J, the junction contained 12 bases not matched to a gene. CDR3 size: 16 residues. The CDR3 sequence: CASSANSGPPEETQYF. The CDR3 DNA reads as TGCGCCAGCAGCGCAAATAGCGGGCCCCCTGAAGAGACCCAGTACTTC.

This clonotype was observed at least ten times. The chain uses TRBV12-3 or TRBV12-4 and TRBJ2-5; D perhaps matches TRBD2 (6 bases). V was clipped by 7 bases and J by 5 bases, with 14 bases between them. This CDR3 comprises 13 residues. The CDR3 sequence: CASKYPGGETQYF. The CDR3 DNA reads TGTGCCAGCAAGTACCCTGGGGGGGAGACCCAGTACTTC.

This clonotype was detected a few times. This may come from a read error, since a much larger clone is one base off. The J gene is TRBJ1-4, the V gene TRBV27; the D is unclear. CDR1 and CDR2 (germline): MNHEY, SMNVEV (reference sequence). The CDR3 is 12 residues long. CDR3 bases: TGTGACAGCAGTTTGCCGACGGGGAAACTGTTTTTT. Protein sequence: CDSSLPTGKLFF.

This clonotype appeared many times. V gene TRBV7-8 combines with J gene TRBJ2-3; TRBD2 agrees at 7 bases. The CDR3 contains 14 residues. Germline lookup yields CDR1 SGHVS and CDR2 FQNEAQ. V trimming: 0 bases; J trimming: 6 bases; junction bases outside the gene matches: 3. Here the CDR3 reads CASSLAGGWDTQYF. CDR3 DNA: TGTGCCAGCAGCTTAGCGGGAGGGTGGGATACGCAGTATTTT.

This clonotype was counted ten times or more. This chain links TRBV12-3 or TRBV12-4 with TRBJ1-1; 10 positions agree with TRBD1. The V segment lost 4 bases and the J segment 4 bases; nucleotides outside the gene matches: 6. The CDR3 is made up of 15 amino acids. The CDR3 region has the DNA TGTGCCAGCAGTTCCTGGACAGGGGGATCCACTGAAGCTTTCTTT. Encoded protein: CASSSWTGGSTEAFF.

This clonotype has a count of ten or more. The chain links TRBV20-1 to TRBJ2-7, with TRBD2 as a possible D gene (5 bases). CDR3 size: 14 residues. V was shortened by 2 bases and J by 2 bases, with 13 bases between the two germline ends. CDR1 and CDR2 from the germline V gene are DFQATT and SNEGSKA (reference sequence). CDR3 protein: CSARRTDGAYEQYF. The CDR3 DNA reads TGCAGTGCTAGAAGGACTGACGGAGCCTACGAGCAGTACTTC.

This clonotype counts as medium-sized (0.01 to 0.1%). The chain uses TRBV20-1 and TRBJ2-1; D uncertain. Germline CDR1 and CDR2: DFQATT and SNEGSKA (reference sequence). Trimming removed 1 base at V and 0 bases at J, with 10 bases between. CDR3 length equals 15 residues. The CDR3 region is CSARANGYSYNEQFF. The DNA for the CDR3 is TGCAGTGCTAGAGCTAACGGATACTCCTACAATGAGCAGTTCTTC.

This clonotype was seen many times. The chain joins TRBV5-1 to TRBJ1-1; 8 positions agree with TRBD1. This CDR3 has 16 residues. After removal of 3 bases from V and 5 bases from J, the junction contained 12 bases not matched to a gene. Germline loops: CDR1 SGHRS, CDR2 YFSETQ. The CDR3 here is CASSSRPGQEGTEAFF. CDR3 sequence (DNA): TGCGCCAGCAGCTCGAGACCGGGACAGGAAGGGACTGAAGCTTTCTTT.

This clonotype was counted ten times or more. V and J are TRBV6-5 and TRBJ1-1, with D tentatively TRBD1 (6 bases). CDR3 length: 14 residues. V was cut by 5 bases and J by 5 bases, with 15 bases left in between. Germline CDR1 MNHEY, CDR2 SVGAGI. As DNA, the CDR3 is TGTGCCAGCAGTCCACAGGGAGAGGGGACTGAAGCTTTCTTT. Protein sequence: CASSPQGEGTEAFF.

There are many counts of this clonotype. The chain links TRBV5-1 to TRBJ2-1; D is perhaps TRBD1 (6 bases). The ends were cut back, 6 bases at V and 2 bases at J, with 12 bases in the middle. Germline V lookup: CDR1 SGHRS, CDR2 YFSETQ. The CDR3 extends over 14 amino acids. CDR3 sequence: CASTPGETYNEQFF. CDR3 in DNA: TGCGCCAGCACCCCAGGGGAGACCTACAATGAGCAGTTCTTC.

This clonotype showed up many times. This chain uses TRBV11-2 with TRBJ1-4, with TRBD1 matching 7 bases. The V segment lost 4 bases and the J segment 8 bases; nucleotides outside the gene matches: 10. The CDR3 totals 15 residues. Looked up from germline, CDR1 is SGHAT and CDR2 is FQNNGV. CDR3 residues: CASSSLMGQSEKLFF. In nucleotides, the CDR3 is TGTGCCAGCAGCTCCCTTATGGGACAGAGCGAAAAACTGTTTTTT.

The table lists this clonotype with many counts. The chain carries TRBV6-6 and TRBJ2-5, with D tentatively TRBD2 (6 bases). This CDR3 has 14 amino acids. Deletions cut 6 bases from V and 1 base from J, with 12 bases between. CDR1 is MNHNY, CDR2 SVGAGI, per germline (reference sequence). The CDR3 is CASSLPGGQETQYF. The CDR3 region has the DNA TGTGCCAGCAGCCTCCCCGGGGGCCAAGAGACCCAGTACTTC.

Ten or more counts support this clonotype. The genes are TRBV20-1 and TRBJ1-2; D remains ambiguous. This CDR3 has 12 residues. The germline V and J ends were trimmed by 1 base and 4 bases, with 7 bases remaining between them. The germline gives CDR1 DFQATT, CDR2 SNEGSKA (reference sequence). The CDR3 DNA is TGCAGTGCTAGAGGGTTACCCTATGGCTACACCTTC. Its protein is CSARGLPYGYTF.

This clonotype was counted ten times or more. The CDR3, as DNA: TGTGCCAGCTCACCAGGAAGGCAGCCCGGGTGGTACAATGAGCAGTTCTTC. Translation gives CASSPGRQPGWYNEQFF. The chain has TRBV18 and TRBJ2-1; D unclear. The V and J ends lost 2 bases and 4 bases respectively, with 18 bases between them. Germline CDR1 and CDR2: KGHSH and LQKENI. CDR3 length equals 17 residues.

Many counts were recorded for this clonotype. This chain links TRBV9 with TRBJ2-1; 10 positions match TRBD2. J lost 4 bases, V lost 0 bases, and 13 bases had no gene match. This CDR3 spans 19 amino acids. Germline-derived CDR1 and CDR2 are SGDLS and YYNGEE. The CDR3 DNA follows: TGTGCCAGCAGCGTAGATATTAGCGGGAGGTCTCCCGTGTACAATGAGCAGTTCTTC. Its protein product is CASSVDISGRSPVYNEQFF.

This clonotype was counted many times. The chain has TRBV20-1 and TRBJ1-3; D perhaps matches TRBD1 (5 bases). Germline V lookup: CDR1 DFQATT, CDR2 SNEGSKA (reference sequence). The CDR3 totals 14 residues. The V end lost 2 bases, the J end lost 4 bases, and 12 bases lay between the germline ends. CDR3 DNA sequence: TGCAGTGCTAGACGGGGGGAGGTCGGAAACACCATATATTTT. It codes for CSARRGEVGNTIYF.

This clonotype was counted between two and nine times. Because the CDR3 is missing its conserved closing phenylalanine or tryptophan, this is likely a read error. The gene calls are TRBV7-2 and TRBJ2-3; TRBD2 might be the D (7 bases). Trimming left V 8 bases short and J 0 bases short, with 12 bases between. Per germline, CDR1 SGHTA and CDR2 FQGNSA. The CDR3 is 14 residues long. CDR3 sequence: CASRRGASTDTQYI. CDR3 in DNA: TGTGCCAGCCGACGGGGGGCTAGCACAGATACGCAGTATATT.

This clonotype was counted many times. This chain uses TRBV5-1 with TRBJ2-3; TRBD2 matches 10 bases. Germline trimming cut 0 bases from V and 2 bases from J; bases unmatched to any gene: 3. The germline V gene has CDR1 SGHRS and CDR2 YFSETQ. CDR3 length equals 16 residues. This chain's CDR3 is CASSLGTSGFTDTQYF. The CDR3 DNA is TGCGCCAGCAGCTTGGGGACTAGCGGCTTCACAGATACGCAGTATTTT.

This clonotype appeared many times. This chain links TRBV5-5 with TRBJ2-3; no clear D. The CDR3 runs to 14 residues. In germline, CDR1 is SGHKS, CDR2 YYEKEE (reference sequence). V was pared by 5 bases and J by 4 bases, with 14 bases between. CDR3 DNA sequence: TGTGCCAGCAGTCCCCCGAAGGTCCCAGATACGCAGTATTTT. Translating it yields CASSPPKVPDTQYF.

This clonotype was detected many times. The chain recombines TRBV10-3 with TRBJ2-7, with 11 bases matching TRBD2. CDR1 is ENHRY, CDR2 SYGVKD, per germline. With 3 bases clipped from V and 6 bases from J, the junction kept 7 bases outside the gene matches. The CDR3 is made up of 15 amino acids. In nucleotides, the CDR3 is TGTGCCATCAGTGAAACACTAGCGGGAGTAAGCGAGCAGTACTTC. Residues: CAISETLAGVSEQYF.

This clonotype was found many times. The genes are TRBV19 and TRBJ1-1; D uncertain. The CDR3 is made up of 11 amino acids. The germline CDR1 and CDR2 sequences are LNHDA and SQIVND (reference sequence). V lost 5 bases and J 7 bases, leaving 8 bases between the germline ends. The CDR3 DNA reads TGTGCCAGTAGTGACACTTATGAAGCTTTCTTT. Protein: CASSDTYEAFF.